The next 5 T cell receptor beta chains were all read from a single sample in a study of cytomegalovirus exposure and HLA in healthy donors. The PCR used 60 Vbeta and 13 Jbeta primers. The method was immunoSEQ multiplex PCR; TCRdb's version includes in-frame clones alone and lacks a portion of them. In the table there are 110,000 or so clones, about 9.4% of which are singletons. The sample was PBMCs. Receptors originate from a woman aged 40 to 50 in good health and CMV-seropositive.

This clone was seen a handful of times. This rearrangement joins TRBV4-1 to TRBJ1-3; D call uncertain. The germline V gene encodes CDR1 MGHRA and CDR2 YSYEKL. V was cut by 0 bases and J by 0 bases, with 6 bases left in between. The CDR3 extends over 15 amino acids. In DNA, the CDR3 is TGCGCCAGCAGCCAAGACCCAGGCTCTGGAAACACCATATATTTT. Amino acid sequence: CASSQDPGSGNTIYF.

Comment on this clone: The same CDR3 also results from other DNA sequences found in this sample. The V and J genes are TRBV7-9 and TRBJ1-1, with D hard to call. Trimming left V 5 bases short and J 2 bases short, with 15 bases between. Germline CDR1 and CDR2: SEHNR and FQNEAQ (reference sequence). The CDR3 sequence is 15 residues long. The CDR3 DNA follows: TGTGCCAGCAGCGACCGGCGGGCGGCCAACACTGAAGCTTTCTTT. It specifies CASSDRRAANTEAFF.

In its sample, this clone was seen a few times. The V call is TRBV4-1, the J call TRBJ1-2; 7 bases are shared with TRBD1. This CDR3 has 17 amino acids. CDR1 is MGHRA, CDR2 YSYEKL, per germline. The junction had 10 bases not matched to a gene; V was cut back by 1 base and J by 2 bases. This CDR3 reads CASSQATDRRRNYGYTF. CDR3 bases: TGCGCCAGCAGCCAAGCTACGGACAGGAGACGGAACTATGGCTACACCTTC.

This clone occurred a few times. The CDR3 is CASSITDYTGPGELFF. CDR3 DNA: TGTGCCAGTAGTATTACAGACTACACCGGGCCCGGGGAGCTGTTTTTT. The genes are TRBV19 and TRBJ2-2, with TRBD2 as a possible D gene (5 bases). The CDR3 covers 16 residues. Trimming stripped 3 bases from V and 6 bases from J, with 17 bases between. CDR1 LNHDA and CDR2 SQIVND come from the germline V gene (reference sequence).

The V and J genes are TRBV2 and TRBJ2-2; TRBD2 is a possible D gene (6 bases). CDR3 length equals 13 residues. Looked up from germline, CDR1 is SNHLY and CDR2 is FYNNEI. V was cut by 8 bases and J by 3 bases, with 10 bases left in between. Here the CDR3 reads CASGRTHTGELFF. The CDR3 DNA is TGTGCCAGCGGGAGGACACACACCGGGGAGCTGTTTTTT.